Below, 32 T cell receptor beta chains from the same sample are listed, as sequenced in a study of molecular identifiers for immune sequencing clone quantification. TCRdb reprocessed the PCR reads with MiXCR, giving one entry per CDR3 protein. This sample has under 800,000 distinct CDR3 sequences, with over 25% found just once. The sample was naive CD8+ T cells from blood, with Jurkat cell RNA spiked in. The sample's subset: FACS-sorted CD8+CD4-CCR7+CD45RA+ naive T cells. These receptors were obtained from a human donor in good health. Some libraries in this study had Jurkat cell RNA spiked in.

This clonotype was found many times. CDR3 DNA: TGTGCCAGCAGCCAAGTAACTGTGGTTGGGGAAAAACTGTTTTTT. The encoded protein is CASSQVTVVGEKLFF. V and J are TRBV3-1 and TRBJ1-4; D uncertain. V was trimmed by 1 base and J by 8 bases, leaving 14 bases between them. The CDR3 runs to 15 residues. Germline CDR1 is LGHDT and CDR2 is YNNKEL (reference sequence).

This clonotype was observed many times. J is TRBJ1-1 and V is TRBV7-9, with 7 nucleotides matching TRBD1. The V gene's germline CDR1 is SEHNR and CDR2 FQNEAQ (reference sequence). The CDR3 has 13 amino acids. The V and J ends lost 5 bases and 5 bases, in that order; junction bases with no gene match: 5. The CDR3, as DNA: TGTGCCAGCAGCCGACAGGGTGAAACTGAAGCTTTCTTT. Translating gives CASSRQGETEAFF.

This clonotype was observed a single time. V and J are TRBV27 and TRBJ2-1; D unclear. The V gene lost 6 bases and the J gene lost 6 bases, with 12 bases spanning the gap. The CDR3 runs 13 residues. Germline loops: CDR1 MNHEY, CDR2 SMNVEV (reference sequence). The CDR3 DNA follows: TGTGCCAGCAGCTTGTCCCAGCTCAATGAGCAGTTCTTC. Its translation: CASSLSQLNEQFF.

This chain links TRBV2 with TRBJ1-4; weak D call: TRBD1 (5 bases). CDR3 length: 19 amino acids. V lost 3 bases and J lost 5, with 25 bases in between. Germline CDR1 is SNHLY and CDR2 is FYNNEI. This CDR3 is CASSELDDRTIAGNEKLFF. CDR3 bases: TGTGCCAGCAGTGAGCTCGACGACAGAACCATCGCCGGAAATGAAAAACTGTTTTTT.

This clonotype was detected once. This may arise from a read error, as a much more abundant clone is one base away. J is TRBJ2-2 and V is TRBV29-1; 9 nucleotides agree with TRBD1. Germline CDR1 reads SQVTM; CDR2 reads ANQGSEA. This CDR3 region has 15 residues. The J segment lost 0 bases and the V segment lost 7 bases, leaving 6 bases of the junction unmatched. The CDR3 region is CSAEGQGANTGELFF. CDR3 DNA sequence: TGCAGCGCTGAGGGACAGGGAGCGAACACCGGGGAGCTGTTTTTT.

As regards this clonotype: This may be a read error: a much more frequent sequence differs by one nucleotide. The chain couples TRBV29-1 to TRBJ2-2; no definite D call. This CDR3 spans 12 amino acids. The V end was cut by 7 bases, the J end by 3 bases, with 9 bases between. Germline CDR1 reads SQVTM; CDR2 reads ANQGSEA. This CDR3 reads CSAGRDTGELFF. For the CDR3, the DNA is TGCAGCGCTGGTAGGGACACCGGGGAGCTGTTTTTT.

The chain is built from TRBV27 and TRBJ2-1; TRBD1 matches at 8 bases. This CDR3 is built from 17 residues. Unmatched junction bases numbered 15, after V lost 3 bases and J lost 8 bases. Per the germline V gene, CDR1 is MNHEY and CDR2 is SMNVEV (reference sequence). The CDR3 DNA is TGTGCCAGCAGTTTGCTCCCGGACAGGGTCCTCTGGGATGAGCAGTTCTTC. This encodes CASSLLPDRVLWDEQFF.

The chain is built from TRBV12-3 or TRBV12-4 and TRBJ2-5; D is tentatively TRBD1 or TRBD2 (5 bases each). This CDR3 contains 13 residues. The germline V and J ends were trimmed by 8 bases and 5 bases, with 15 bases remaining between them. CDR3 sequence: CASLGEDNETQYF. CDR3 coding DNA: TGTGCCAGCTTGGGGGAAGATAACGAGACCCAGTACTTC.

This clonotype appeared a few times. The genes are TRBV7-9 and TRBJ2-1, with 12 bases identical to TRBD2. The germline V gene encodes CDR1 SEHNR and CDR2 FQNEAQ (reference sequence). The J segment lost 7 bases and the V segment lost 5 bases, leaving 9 bases of the junction unmatched. This CDR3 comprises 16 residues. The CDR3 region has the DNA TGTGCCAGCAGCCCGTACCCCGGACTAGCGGGGAATGAGCAGTTCTTC. It is translated as CASSPYPGLAGNEQFF.

This clonotype was recorded many times. The CDR3 nucleotides are TGTGCCAGCAGTTTTTTCGGGGGAGGCAACACTGAAGCTTTCTTT. It codes for CASSFFGGGNTEAFF. The rearrangement uses TRBV28 and TRBJ1-1, with a weak D call TRBD1 (5 bases). V lost 3 bases to trimming and J lost 2 bases, with 13 bases between them. The CDR3 is made up of 15 amino acids. Germline-derived CDR1 and CDR2 are MDHEN and SYDVKM.

This clonotype has a handful of counts. The V call is TRBV5-1, the J call TRBJ1-6, with 8 bases fitting TRBD1. The CDR3 has 17 amino acids. V gave up 3 bases and J gave up 8 bases; unmatched junction bases: 13. CDR1 is SGHRS, CDR2 YFSETQ, per germline. CDR3 nucleotide sequence: TGCGCCAGCAGCTCCGTGACAGGGGATAGCATTGATTCACCCCTCCACTTT. It specifies CASSSVTGDSIDSPLHF. Full variable domain (missing parts from reference TRBV5-1 and TRBJ1-6): KAGVTQTPRYLIKTRGQQVTLSCSPISGHRSVSWYQQTPGQGLQFLFEYFSETQRNKGNFPGRFSGRQFSNSRSEMNVSTLELGDSALYLCASSSVTGDSIDSPLHFGNGTRLTVT.

Points on this clonotype: A much larger clone differs from this one at a single base, so this may be a read error. V and J are TRBV6-6 and TRBJ2-7; a possible D gene is TRBD1 (6 bases). Germline CDR1 MNHNY, CDR2 SVGAGI (reference sequence). This CDR3 is built from 12 residues. The ends were cut back, 8 bases at V and 5 bases at J, with 13 bases in the middle. The CDR3 DNA follows: TGTGCCAGCCCCGAGGGGACAAACGAGCAGTACTTC. Its translation: CASPEGTNEQYF.

This rearrangement joins TRBV20-1 to TRBJ1-6; no firm D call. There are 20 residues in the CDR3. The V gene lost 6 bases and the J gene lost 5 bases, with 32 bases spanning the gap. CDR1 DFQATT and CDR2 SNEGSKA come from the germline V gene (reference sequence). The CDR3: CSANGLTWGINSPNNSPLHF. The CDR3 DNA sequence: TGCAGTGCAAATGGCCTGACGTGGGGAATTAACTCGCCCAATAATTCACCCCTCCACTTT.

This clonotype showed up just a few times. This chain links TRBV3-1 with TRBJ2-7; 7 bases match TRBD2. Germline lookup yields CDR1 LGHDT and CDR2 YNNKEL (reference sequence). The V segment lost 1 base and the J segment 9 bases; nucleotides outside the gene matches: 12. This CDR3 comprises 15 residues. The CDR3 loop is CASSQGFLAEVGQYF. CDR3 sequence (DNA): TGTGCCAGCAGCCAAGGTTTTCTAGCGGAGGTTGGGCAGTACTTC.

The chain employs TRBV7-8 and TRBJ2-2; the D call may be TRBD1 or TRBD2 (6 bases each). The CDR3 is 17 amino acids. Germline values: CDR1 SGHVS, CDR2 FQNEAQ. V lost 3 bases, J lost 5 bases, and 19 bases lay in between. Here the CDR3 DNA reads TGTGCCAGCAGCTTTACGAAGGGGGAGGTCGGGACCGGGGAGCTGTTTTTT. Amino acids: CASSFTKGEVGTGELFF.

This clonotype was picked up a small number of times. The chain employs TRBV27 and TRBJ2-7, with 8 nucleotides matching TRBD1. The CDR3 sequence is 14 residues long. Per the germline V gene, CDR1 is MNHEY and CDR2 is SMNVEV (reference sequence). V lost 5 bases to trimming and J lost 6 bases; unmatched junction nucleotides: 9. The CDR3 loop is CASSLRQGLSEQYF. The CDR3 coding sequence is TGTGCCAGCAGTCTGCGACAGGGGTTAAGCGAGCAGTACTTC.

This clonotype turned up a few times. The rearrangement uses TRBV18 and TRBJ2-7; D might be TRBD1 (5 bases). Germline V gene data show CDR1 as KGHSH and CDR2 as LQKENI. Trimming stripped 3 bases from V and 1 base from J, with 19 bases between. The CDR3 has 17 residues. CDR3 in amino acids: CASSPTRQPLGSYEQYF. The CDR3 DNA follows: TGTGCCAGCTCACCCACTCGACAGCCCCTGGGGTCCTACGAGCAGTACTTC.

As for this clonotype: The junction departs from the called germline gene at one end, perhaps through a read error. The chain recombines TRBV30 with TRBJ2-1; D gene unclear. The germline V gene encodes CDR1 GTSNPN and CDR2 SVGIG (reference sequence). The CDR3 is 10 amino acids. The CDR3, as DNA: TGTGCCTGGAGCAACAATGAGCAGCTCTTC. Translation gives CAWSNNEQLF.

A remark on this clonotype: At one end the junction does not follow the germline gene, possibly because of a read error. This chain uses TRBV7-9 with TRBJ2-7; D gene unclear. Germline V gene data show CDR1 as SEHNR and CDR2 as FQNEAQ (reference sequence). This CDR3 is 11 amino acids long. The CDR3 here is CANSNLGEQYF. In nucleotides, the CDR3 is TGTGCCAACAGCAACCTGGGAGAGCAGTACTTC.

The rearrangement joins TRBV6-5 to TRBJ2-1; D tentatively fits TRBD1 or TRBD2 (5 bases each). The V and J ends lost 6 bases and 8 bases respectively, with 14 bases between them. Germline CDR1 and CDR2: MNHEY and SVGAGI. The CDR3 loop spans 13 amino acids. Written as DNA, the CDR3 is TGTGCCAGCAGCCGGGGCCAGGTAGATGAGCAGTTCTTC. It translates to CASSRGQVDEQFF.

The genes are TRBV15 and TRBJ1-1; TRBD1 agrees at 8 bases. CDR3 length equals 16 residues. Unmatched junction bases numbered 12, after V lost 5 bases and J lost 4 bases. CDR1 is LNHNV, CDR2 YYDKDF, per germline (reference sequence). The CDR3 spells CATSRGAKTGGTEAFF. DNA for the CDR3: TGTGCCACCAGCCGAGGGGCGAAAACAGGGGGCACTGAAGCTTTCTTT.

The chain recombines TRBV19 with TRBJ2-1, with D perhaps matching TRBD1 (5 bases). Per germline, CDR1 LNHDA and CDR2 SQIVND (reference sequence). CDR3 length: 15 residues. Between the trimmed V and J ends, which lost 4 bases and 6 bases, there was a span of 16 bases. CDR3 nucleotides: TGTGCCAGTAGTACCTACCCAGGGCAGTCCAATGAGCAGTTCTTC. It codes for CASSTYPGQSNEQFF.

This sequence joins TRBV6-4 and TRBJ2-1; D is ambiguous. Per the germline V gene, CDR1 is MRHNA and CDR2 is SNTAGT. The CDR3 runs 14 residues. V was pared by 6 bases and J by 0 bases, with 9 bases between. This CDR3 is CASRQDFSYNEQFF. Written as DNA, the CDR3 is TGTGCCAGCAGACAAGACTTCTCCTACAATGAGCAGTTCTTC.

This clonotype appeared a few times. The V call is TRBV11-2, the J call TRBJ1-3; D is unresolved. Germline lookup yields CDR1 SGHAT and CDR2 FQNNGV. The CDR3 loop spans 15 amino acids. V was clipped by 5 bases and J by 0 bases, with 11 bases between them. CDR3 nucleotide sequence: TGTGCCAGCAGCCCTGGTCCAACCTCTGGAAACACCATATATTTT. Protein product: CASSPGPTSGNTIYF.

In regard to this clonotype: One end of the junction fails to match germline, which may point to a read error. The chain joins TRBV5-6 to TRBJ2-7, with D perhaps matching TRBD1 (5 bases). Germline CDR1 SGHDT, CDR2 YYEEEE. This CDR3 region has 13 residues. CDR3 region: CASSLGGGYEKYF. The CDR3 DNA reads as TGTGCCAGCAGCTTGGGGGGCGGATACGAGAAGTACTTC.

This chain uses TRBV4-1 with TRBJ2-7; 15 positions agree with TRBD2. The CDR3 runs to 15 residues. V shed 3 bases, J shed 4 bases, and the junction held 1 base outside the gene matches. CDR1 and CDR2 (germline): MGHRA, YSYEKL. CDR3 in amino acids: CASSHGTSGGYEQYF. The DNA for the CDR3 is TGCGCCAGCAGCCACGGGACTAGCGGGGGGTACGAGCAGTACTTC.

This clonotype was detected many times. It is unclear where the CDR3 begins or ends on the DNA, so no DNA is shown, and the CDR3 is as TCRdb lists it. This chain links TRBV5-5 with TRBJ2-3; the table's D call, TRBD2, has no DNA check behind it. Looked up from germline, CDR1 is SGHKS and CDR2 is YYEKEE (reference sequence). Inclusive of both ends, the CDR3 amounts to 16 amino acids. CDR3 residues: CASSFWRGLGTDTQYF.

This clonotype has just a few counts. It may be a read error: a sequence one base away is much more abundant. This sequence joins TRBV4-3 and TRBJ2-5; either TRBD1 or TRBD2 may fit D (5 bases each). Germline V CDR1 and CDR2: LGHNA, YSLEER. V lost 2 bases, J lost 2 bases, and 15 bases lay in between. CDR3 length: 16 residues. DNA of the CDR3: TGCGCCAGCAGCCAATCCACGGGACCTCCTCAAGAGACCCAGTACTTC. Protein sequence: CASSQSTGPPQETQYF.

Concerning this clonotype: This may arise from a read error, as a much more abundant clone is one base away. This rearrangement joins TRBV29-1 to TRBJ2-7, with a tentative D call TRBD2 (5 bases). The CDR3 covers 12 residues. Germline CDR1 SQVTM, CDR2 ANQGSEA. V dropped 7 bases and J dropped 8 bases, with 18 bases sitting between them. The CDR3 loop reads CSAEGYCYKQYF. CDR3 nucleotide sequence: TGCAGCGCCGAGGGTTATTGTTACAAGCAGTACTTC.

The table lists this clonotype with a few counts. V usage is TRBV4-3 and J usage is TRBJ1-6, with D perhaps TRBD1 (5 bases). V dropped 0 bases and J dropped 7 bases, with 13 bases sitting between them. Germline values: CDR1 LGHNA, CDR2 YSLEER. The CDR3 consists of 16 residues. For the CDR3, the DNA is TGCGCCAGCAGCCAAGACCTGAGGGGTTCAAATTCACCCCTCCACTTT. Translating gives CASSQDLRGSNSPLHF.

Concerning this clonotype itself: A much bigger clone sits one base away, suggesting this may be a read error. The rearrangement joins TRBV6-5 to TRBJ2-3, with D hard to call. The CDR3 consists of 15 residues. The germline CDR1 and CDR2 sequences are MNHEY and SVGAGI. Trimming removed 5 bases at V and 2 bases at J, with 14 bases between. Written as DNA, the CDR3 is TGTGCCAGCAGTCCTACCGAGTCCCACACAGATACGCAGTATTTT. This gives the protein CASSPTESHTDTQYF.

CDR3 coding DNA: TGTGCCAGCAGCTTTTACTTGACAGGGGCCGACACTGAAGCTTTCTTT. The encoded protein is CASSFYLTGADTEAFF. This chain connects TRBV5-6 to TRBJ1-1, with TRBD1 matching over 8 bases. Germline V gene lookup returns CDR1 SGHDT and CDR2 YYEEEE. Trimming at V came to 2 bases and at J to 3 bases, leaving 9 bases not matched to a gene. The CDR3 spans 16 residues.